This T cell receptor beta chain was sequenced for a study of blood T cell repertoires in COVID-19. Study context: The samples span acute and convalescent COVID-19 from the United States, Italy and Spain. The analysed material was cDNA or gDNA that came from T cells, B-cell-depleted T cells, or PBMCs.

As processed by the authors: For nucleated cells, counts were estimated from reference gene primer amplification. This table comes from immunoSEQ multiplex PCR, and its TCRdb copy is limited to in-frame clones, with some not included. For V, J and clone size, that table is used; D and trimming come from the DNA. This sample has tens of thousands of clones; 75% to 90% occur once, and the top ten carry around 50%. The CDR3 totals 14 residues. Germline values: CDR1 MNHNY, CDR2 SVGAGI (reference sequence). The V and J ends lost 0 bases and 4 bases respectively, with 9 bases between them. The sample comprised peripheral blood. The receptor comes from a man between 65 and 80 years old with acute or convalescent COVID-19. The V call is TRBV6-6, the J call TRBJ1-1, with D maybe TRBD1 (5 bases). Written as DNA, the CDR3 is TGTGCCAGCAGTTACTCGACAGTTTTCACTGAAGCTTTCTTT. It is translated as CASSYSTVFTEAFF.